The present T cell receptor beta chain was sequenced within a study of shared clonotypes between healthy human individuals (dated by TCRdb to the early 2020s). A note on the overall study: A couple of women and a few men aged 18 to 49 years were included in the cohort. For each donor, CD4 naive and CD4 memory were each given three plates, CD8 naive was given two plates, and CD8 memory was given one plate. To estimate repertoire size and how much clonotypes are shared between individuals, the study performed deep sequencing of blood TCR repertoires from a handful of healthy adults. To increase sequencing depth and limit assay-specific biases, TCR repertoire library preparation and sequencing were carried out by different laboratories using diverse techniques. Between about 0.94 and 8.9 billion PBMCs per donor were obtained by leukapheresis.

The donors were healthy, HIV-negative adults who had no recently reported acute infections or vaccinations. All donors were Caucasian adults living in Nashville, Tennessee, USA. CD4+ T cells were enriched by magnetic negative selection; naive cells were then positively selected on CD45RA, and the negative fraction formed the memory subset. After blood collection by leukapheresis, PBMCs were isolated using Ficoll-Histopaque density gradient centrifugation and then cryopreserved in the vapor phase of liquid nitrogen. Analytical flow cytometry was used to check the purity and quantity of each magnetically sorted T cell population. Genomic DNA was isolated from every sorted fraction and measured by UV absorbance on a Nanodrop 2000c. TCR CDR3 regions were amplified from genomic DNA by multiplex PCR using the deep immunoSEQ assay. For each cell subset, the extracted genomic DNA was distributed evenly across all wells of several immunoSEQ 96-well plates, and each plate served as one replicate. Each replicate PCR for sorted subsets received about 210 ng genomic DNA, equal to about 29,000 T cell genomes. The purified libraries were quantified using a Qubit 3.0 fluorometer, sized with a Bioanalyzer 2100, and then quantified again using the KAPA Library Quantification kit. Each immunoSEQ 96-well plate was sequenced on its own single-read 150-cycle Illumina NextSeq 550 flow cell. The paper's processing steps were these. Because only junctional sequences without quality scores were contained in the immunoSEQ output, filtering matching that applied to full-length reads could not be performed. Sequences were annotated with PyIR, a Python wrapper for IgBLAST v1.9, and V/J genes and CDR3 were assigned using IMGT germline references. Reads were filtered out if the reads had weak V/J assignments (E-value above 1e-6), no CDR3, stop codons, out-of-frame junctions, or ambiguous translated residues. A V3J clonotype was defined by an identical inferred V gene, J gene, and CDR3 amino acid sequence. Percentage overlap between repertoires was calculated by dividing the number of shared unique clonotypes by the size of the smaller repertoire. Richness of each repertoire was evaluated using RTK rarefaction, the Chao1 estimator, and Recon v2.1 estimates of unobserved clonotypes. Generation probabilities were computed with OLGA for all TCRbeta clonotypes obtained by the gDNA method from a handful of donors. Imported from immuneACCESS, the table was reduced by TCRdb to in-frame sequences with V and J called. These copies leave out some clones; in studies compared against another copy, an unresolved V gene accounts for under half, and the cause of the remainder is not known. That table gives V, J and clone size, and the DNA gave D and trimming. The sample contains about 2,500,000 clones, approximately 94% of them found a single time. The top ten hold over 0.12% of the sample.

Concerning this clone itself: The antigen it recognizes is unknown. No much larger clone exists at a distance of one base, and base qualities are not known.

The germline V end is reduced by 4 bases and the J end by 4 bases; junction bases left unmatched: 13. The CDR3, from cysteine to phenylalanine, totals 19 residues. The only DNA kept is the CDR3, 57 bases in frame from the first base. Sequences SGHNT (CDR1) and YYREEE (CDR2) are obtained from the germline V gene (reference sequence). General conclusions and limits of the study: The genetic and exposure-history diversity represented was limited by the small number of donors. About 4.5% of naive CD4, 3.5% of naive CD8, around 2.3% of memory CD4, and around 0.4% of memory CD8 clonotypes were shared across a few donors. Rarefaction of sorted-subset datasets indicated incomplete sequencing despite the large sequencing depth. Pairwise subsampling led to the expectation that sequencing depth would affect the degree of clonotype sharing among donors. Compared with non-shared clonotypes, the clonotypes found in all four sorted-subset donors had higher generation probabilities. Naive subsets generally had larger estimated clonotype richness than memory subsets did. Sampling was limited to blood, and TCR repertoires in tissue likely differ from TCR repertoires in blood.

The sample taken for sequencing was naive CD4+ T cells sorted from blood. In light of the paper, this sample's cell subset or site label describes: CD45RA+ positively selected. This clonotype was sampled from a young man in good health. The sequence joins TRBV5-4 to TRBJ2-6; TRBD2 fits 11 bases in the junction. The nucleotide sequence reads TGTGCCAGCAGCCTCACTGGACTAGCGGGCCCCAGGGGGGCCAACGTCCTGACTTTC. Its amino acids are CASSLTGLAGPRGANVLTF.